This TCR beta chain was observed in a study of blood T cell repertoires in COVID-19. Study-level background: T cells, B-cell-depleted T cells, or PBMCs supplied cDNA or gDNA.

J gave up 8 bases and V 1 base, and 7 bases lay outside the gene matches. From germline, CDR1 is MNHEY and CDR2 SVGAGI. The CDR3 runs 16 residues. Libraries were prepared by immunoSEQ multiplex PCR; TCRdb keeps only in-frame clonotypes and omits some of them. The sample yields under 250,000 clones, around 85% seen once. V and J are TRBV6-5 and TRBJ1-6, with 8 bases matching TRBD1. The receptor was isolated from a woman aged 50 to 60 with acute COVID-19. Sequenced input: PBMCs or T cells enriched from blood (not recorded which). CDR3 in DNA: TGTGCCAGCAGTTACTGGGTTGGACAGGGTTATTCACCCCTCCACTTT. This translates into CASSYWVGQGYSPLHF.